The 17 T cell receptor beta chains listed next were all sequenced from one sample in a study of CD8 T cells in Susac syndrome. The RNA, roughly 0.45 to 1 ug, was put through reverse transcription using random hexamers. TCRdb re-called the immunoSEQ multiplex PCR reads through MiXCR, storing one row per CDR3 protein. Counted here are fewer than 95,000 distinct CDR3 sequences, about 95% occurring once; the ten biggest clones make up 0.55% to 0.75%. Sample: CD8+ T cells from PBMCs. The receptors were sampled from a human donor with Susac syndrome.

The chain is built from TRBV11-1 and TRBJ2-2; D is undetermined. Germline V gives CDR1 SGHAT, CDR2 FQDESV (reference sequence). CDR3 size: 15 residues. The germline V and J ends were trimmed by 5 bases and 2 bases, with 12 bases remaining between them. The CDR3 loop reads CASSPDTVNTGELFF. CDR3 DNA: TGTGCCAGCAGCCCTGACACGGTTAACACCGGGGAGCTGTTTTTT.

This rearrangement joins TRBV29-1 to TRBJ2-2, with 7 bases that match TRBD1. The germline gives CDR1 SQVTM, CDR2 ANQGSEA. The trim removed 6 bases at V and 6 bases at J, leaving 13 bases unmatched. The CDR3 has 15 amino acids. The chain's CDR3 is CSVKRDRDGSGELFF. DNA of the CDR3: TGCAGCGTCAAACGTGACAGGGATGGATCCGGGGAGCTGTTTTTT.

J is TRBJ2-5 and V is TRBV30; D may be TRBD2 (6 bases). Germline CDR1 GTSNPN, CDR2 SVGIG (reference sequence). The CDR3 is 15 amino acids. V dropped 4 bases and J dropped 2 bases, with 17 bases sitting between them. The CDR3 region has the DNA TGTGCCTGGACCGGAGGGGTAATATCACAAGAGACCCAGTACTTC. This gives the protein CAWTGGVISQETQYF.

This chain uses TRBV27 with TRBJ2-5; no reliable D call. Per germline, CDR1 MNHEY and CDR2 SMNVEV (reference sequence). With 5 bases removed from V and 0 bases from J, the gap between germline ends came to 13 bases. The CDR3 is 15 residues long. CDR3: CASSPQSADQETQYF. CDR3 DNA sequence: TGTGCCAGCAGTCCGCAGTCCGCAGACCAAGAGACCCAGTACTTC.

The chain carries TRBV20-1 and TRBJ1-1; D gene uncertain. Germline-derived CDR1 and CDR2 are DFQATT and SNEGSKA (reference sequence). This CDR3 region has 14 residues. The V end lost 3 bases, the J end lost 4 bases, and 15 bases lay between the germline ends. The CDR3 region has the DNA TGCAGTGCTAGTATGGGCATCCTGGGCACTGAAGCTTTCTTT. Translating it yields CSASMGILGTEAFF.

This chain links TRBV20-1 with TRBJ1-2; 9 bases map to TRBD1. CDR1 and CDR2 from the germline V gene are DFQATT and SNEGSKA (reference sequence). The CDR3 sequence is 14 residues long. Trimming removed 4 bases from V and 4 bases from J; junction bases left unmatched: 7. Here the CDR3 reads CSATGTGSSYGYTF. The CDR3 DNA follows: TGCAGTGCTACCGGGACAGGGAGTAGCTATGGCTACACCTTC.

This sequence joins TRBV19 and TRBJ2-2; D remains unclear. Trimming took 3 bases from V and 4 from J, leaving 6 bases between them. This CDR3 has 13 residues. Germline loops: CDR1 LNHDA, CDR2 SQIVND (reference sequence). The CDR3 sequence: CASSIGSTGELFF. The CDR3 DNA reads as TGTGCCAGTAGTATTGGCAGCACCGGGGAGCTGTTTTTT.

V and J are TRBV30 and TRBJ1-2, with 7 bases that match TRBD1. Germline trimming cut 2 bases from V and 6 bases from J; bases unmatched to any gene: 9. CDR3 length equals 14 residues. The V gene's germline CDR1 is GTSNPN and CDR2 SVGIG (reference sequence). CDR3 residues: CAWSNQGVIDGYTF. CDR3 nucleotide sequence: TGTGCCTGGAGTAACCAGGGGGTGATCGATGGCTACACCTTC.

This chain uses TRBV5-1 with TRBJ2-3, with TRBD1 identical over 8 bases. The V and J ends lost 0 bases and 6 bases, in that order; junction bases with no gene match: 6. There are 15 residues in the CDR3. Germline V lookup: CDR1 SGHRS, CDR2 YFSETQ. CDR3 residues: CASSLGTGYEDTQYF. DNA for the CDR3: TGCGCCAGCAGCTTGGGGACAGGGTATGAGGATACGCAGTATTTT.

This clonotype came up once. This chain's CDR3 is CASSPYRPQNEQFF. CDR3 in DNA: TGTGCCAGCTCACCATACAGGCCCCAGAATGAGCAGTTCTTC. The V call is TRBV18, the J call TRBJ2-1; possibly TRBD1 for D (5 bases). CDR1 and CDR2 (germline): KGHSH, LQKENI. The CDR3 totals 14 residues. Trimming shortened V by 2 bases and J by 7 bases, and 12 bases separated the two germline ends.

The chain links TRBV18 to TRBJ2-7, with 9 bases aligning to TRBD1. The V segment lost 3 bases and the J segment 0 bases; nucleotides outside the gene matches: 6. Germline V gene sequence: CDR1 KGHSH, CDR2 LQKENI. The CDR3 covers 16 residues. DNA for the CDR3: TGTGCCAGCTCACCGGGACAGGGAAGGGCCTCCTACGAGCAGTACTTC. It codes for CASSPGQGRASYEQYF.

The chain uses TRBV29-1 and TRBJ2-7; the match to TRBD1 covers 7 bases. Germline CDR1 SQVTM, CDR2 ANQGSEA. The length of the CDR3 is 12 residues. J gave up 6 bases and V 6 bases, and 8 bases lay outside the gene matches. CDR3 protein: CSVATGNSEQYF. The CDR3 nucleotides read TGCAGCGTAGCGACAGGGAATAGCGAGCAGTACTTC.

The chain employs TRBV7-2 and TRBJ2-5; D remains ambiguous. CDR1 is SGHTA and CDR2 is FQGNSA in the germline V gene. This CDR3 contains 13 residues. Between the trimmed V and J ends, which lost 2 bases and 5 bases, there was a span of 9 bases. The CDR3 region has the DNA TGTGCCAGCAGCTTAACGGCGGTGGAGACCCAGTACTTC. Amino acids: CASSLTAVETQYF.

The V gene is TRBV30, the J gene TRBJ2-5; D gene ambiguous. CDR3 length equals 13 residues. The V end was cut by 0 bases, the J end by 2 bases, with 7 bases between. Germline CDR1 reads GTSNPN; CDR2 reads SVGIG (reference sequence). The CDR3 bases are TGTGCCTGGAGTGTACACCTACAAGAGACCCAGTACTTC. As protein: CAWSVHLQETQYF.

The rearrangement joins TRBV30 to TRBJ1-5; 8 nucleotides line up with TRBD1. Germline V gene data show CDR1 as GTSNPN and CDR2 as SVGIG (reference sequence). V dropped 5 bases and J dropped 6; count of bases not matched to a gene: 9. This CDR3 has 14 amino acids. The CDR3 sequence: CAWDDRGRGQPQHF. The CDR3 region has the DNA TGTGCCTGGGATGACAGGGGCAGGGGTCAGCCCCAGCATTTT.

The chain combines TRBV2 with TRBJ1-6; D gene unclear. V lost 2 bases and J lost 6, with 8 bases in between. Germline V gene lookup returns CDR1 SNHLY and CDR2 FYNNEI. The CDR3 has 14 amino acids. CDR3 in DNA: TGTGCCAGCAGTGAAAGGACGGTTAATTCACCCCTCCACTTT. This gives the protein CASSERTVNSPLHF. The variable domain in full, with the rest retrieved from reference TRBV2 and TRBJ1-6, is EPEVTQTPSHQVTQMGQEVILRCVPISNHLYFYWYRQILGQKVEFLVSFYNNEISEKSEIFDDQFSVERPDGSNFTLKIRSTKLEDSAMYFCASSERTVNSPLHFGNGTRLTVT.

The chain recombines TRBV20-1 with TRBJ2-3, with 7 bases fitting TRBD2. V lost 0 bases, J lost 3 bases, and 6 bases stayed unmatched. Per the germline V gene, CDR1 is DFQATT and CDR2 is SNEGSKA (reference sequence). This CDR3 region has 15 residues. The CDR3 sequence is CSARDKGRVTDTQYF. CDR3 coding DNA: TGCAGTGCTAGAGATAAGGGGAGGGTAACAGATACGCAGTATTTT.